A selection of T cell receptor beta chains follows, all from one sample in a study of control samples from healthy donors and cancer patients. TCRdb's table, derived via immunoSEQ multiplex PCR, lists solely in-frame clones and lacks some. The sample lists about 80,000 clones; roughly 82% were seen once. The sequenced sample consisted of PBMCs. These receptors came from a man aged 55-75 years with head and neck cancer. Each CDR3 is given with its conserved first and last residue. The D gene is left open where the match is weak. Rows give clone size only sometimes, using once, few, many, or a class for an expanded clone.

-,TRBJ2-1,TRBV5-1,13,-,CASSRGGYNEQFF,TGCGCCAGCAGCAGAGGGGGGTACAATGAGCAGTTCTTC
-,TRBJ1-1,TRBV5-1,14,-,CASSANPGETEAFF,TGCGCCAGCAGCGCAAATCCAGGGGAGACTGAAGCTTTCTTT
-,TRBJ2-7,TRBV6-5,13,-,CASSYLRSYEQYF,TGTGCCAGCAGTTACCTCCGATCCTACGAGCAGTACTTC
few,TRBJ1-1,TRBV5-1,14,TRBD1,CASKTGTLNTEAFF,TGCGCCAGCAAGACAGGGACTTTGAACACTGAAGCTTTCTTT
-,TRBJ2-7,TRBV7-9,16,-,CASSSPLYPRSYEQYF,TGTGCCAGCAGCTCCCCGTTGTATCCTCGCTCCTACGAGCAGTACTTC
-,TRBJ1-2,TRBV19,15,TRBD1,CASSIRQGAYYGYTF,TGTGCCAGTAGTATCCGGCAGGGGGCTTACTATGGCTACACCTTC
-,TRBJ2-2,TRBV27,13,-,CASRKGVAGELFF,TGTGCCAGCAGGAAGGGGGTAGCCGGGGAGCTGTTTTTT
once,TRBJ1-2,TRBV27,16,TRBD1,CASSIPPPGQGHGYTF,TGTGCCAGCAGTATCCCCCCCCCGGGACAGGGCCATGGCTACACCTTC
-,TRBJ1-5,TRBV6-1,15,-,CASSDRVNSNQPQHF,TGTGCCAGCAGTGACCGAGTTAATAGCAATCAGCCCCAGCATTTT
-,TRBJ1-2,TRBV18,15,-,CASSPQDSTPIGYTF,TGTGCCAGCTCACCCCAAGATTCTACCCCTATTGGCTACACCTTC
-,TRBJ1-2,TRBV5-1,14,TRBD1,CASSSGGPYYGYTF,TGCGCCAGCAGCTCAGGGGGACCGTACTATGGCTACACCTTC
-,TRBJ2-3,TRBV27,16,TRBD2,CASGATTSYRGDTQYF,TGTGCCAGCGGGGCGACGACTAGCTACCGAGGGGATACGCAGTATTTT
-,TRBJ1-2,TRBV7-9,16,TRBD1,CASSTSGTGRPTGYTF,TGTGCCAGCAGCACATCCGGGACAGGGAGGCCTACGGGCTACACCTTC
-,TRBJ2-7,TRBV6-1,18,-,CASSEARGPRGQSYEQYF,TGTGCCAGCAGTGAAGCGCGGGGCCCCAGGGGCCAATCCTACGAGCAGTACTTC
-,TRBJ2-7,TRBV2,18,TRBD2,CATSLNPGARLAGDEQYF,TGTGCCACCTCGCTAAACCCCGGGGCGAGACTAGCGGGAGACGAGCAGTACTTC
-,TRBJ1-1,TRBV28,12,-,CAVREGGTEAFF,TGTGCCGTGCGGGAGGGGGGTACTGAAGCTTTCTTT
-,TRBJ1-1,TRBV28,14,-,CASSFPKPSTEAFF,TGTGCCAGCAGTTTCCCGAAACCGAGCACTGAAGCTTTCTTT
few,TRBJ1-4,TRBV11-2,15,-,CASSLTRGTNEKLFF,TGTGCCAGCAGCCTTACAAGGGGCACTAATGAAAAACTGTTTTTT
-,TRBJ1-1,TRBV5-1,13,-,CASSLVQGRVAFF,TGCGCCAGCAGCTTGGTTCAGGGTCGAGTGGCTTTCTTT
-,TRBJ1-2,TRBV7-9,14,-,CASSLAQANYGYTF,TGTGCCAGCAGCTTAGCACAGGCGAACTATGGCTACACCTTC
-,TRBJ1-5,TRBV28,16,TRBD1,CASSSTGTGSGQPQHF,TGTGCCAGCAGTTCAACCGGGACAGGGAGCGGACAGCCCCAGCATTTT
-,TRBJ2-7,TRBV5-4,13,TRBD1,CASSSDRDYEQYF,TGTGCCAGCAGCTCCGACAGGGACTACGAGCAGTACTTC